The 14 T cell receptor beta chains below all came from one sample that was sequenced in a study of beta chain features in type 1 diabetes. Study-wide findings and caveats: When Type 1 diabetes patients were examined, their TCRB CDR3s proved moderately but significantly shorter in all four CD4+ subsets.

What was sequenced were expressed TCRB transcripts, since all of the isolated RNA had been reverse transcribed. Method: immunoSEQ multiplex PCR; TCRdb's copy keeps in-frame clones and lacks some. The repertoire includes approximately 57,000 clones, around 50% of them detected once, and about 2.4% sits in the top ten. Antigens for these TCRs are unknown. The specimen sequenced was Tregs from blood. The source is a woman aged 40-49 years with type 1 diabetes.

In this sample, this clone turned up a few times. V usage is TRBV5-4 and J usage is TRBJ2-3; D might be TRBD2 (7 bases). CDR1 and CDR2 (germline): SGHNT, YYREEE (reference sequence). The CDR3 loop spans 15 amino acids. V dropped 4 bases and J dropped 2 bases, with 14 bases sitting between them. CDR3 protein: CASSPGRGNTDTQYF. CDR3 sequence (DNA): TGTGCCAGCAGCCCAGGGAGGGGGAACACAGATACGCAGTATTTT.

The gene calls are TRBV18 and TRBJ2-1; 11 nucleotides agree with TRBD1. CDR3 size: 16 residues. Germline lookup yields CDR1 KGHSH and CDR2 LQKENI. Trimming at V came to 3 bases and at J to 4 bases, leaving 5 bases not matched to a gene. For the CDR3, the DNA is TGTGCCAGCTCACCTTTCCGGGACAGGGGGTACAATGAGCAGTTCTTC. Translating it yields CASSPFRDRGYNEQFF.

V gene TRBV19 combines with J gene TRBJ2-3; no firm D call. This CDR3 comprises 13 residues. The germline CDR1 and CDR2 sequences are LNHDA and SQIVND (reference sequence). V shed 6 bases and J shed 3 bases, with 10 bases lying between them. The CDR3 DNA sequence: TGTGCCAGTAGCCCATACGGGACAGATACGCAGTATTTT. Its translation: CASSPYGTDTQYF.

This chain joins TRBV28 and TRBJ1-1; D gene ambiguous. The germline V and J ends were trimmed by 0 bases and 1 base, with 9 bases remaining between them. This CDR3 spans 15 amino acids. Germline-derived CDR1 and CDR2 are MDHEN and SYDVKM. The CDR3 is CASSLWDTANTEAFF. The CDR3 DNA is TGTGCCAGCAGTTTATGGGATACAGCGAACACTGAAGCTTTCTTT.

The CDR3: CASSLEGRRNSPLHF. As DNA, the CDR3 is TGTGCCAGCAGCTTAGAGGGGCGGCGTAATTCACCCCTCCACTTT. This chain uses TRBV7-2 with TRBJ1-6; D is perhaps TRBD1 (5 bases). The CDR3 contains 15 residues. In germline, CDR1 is SGHTA, CDR2 FQGNSA. V was clipped by 1 base and J by 6 bases, with 10 bases between them. Together with reference TRBV7-2 and TRBJ1-6, the CDR3 gives the full variable domain: GAGVSQSPSNKVTEKGKDVELRCDPISGHTALYWYRQSLGQGLEFLIYFQGNSAPDKSGLPSDRFSAERTGGSVSTLTIQRTQQEDSAVYLCASSLEGRRNSPLHFGNGTRLTVT.

This clone was counted only a few times. The chain couples TRBV29-1 to TRBJ1-1; D gene ambiguous. Trimming shortened V by 1 base and J by 11 bases, and 8 bases separated the two germline ends. Germline values: CDR1 SQVTM, CDR2 ANQGSEA. This CDR3 has 10 residues. CDR3 sequence (DNA): TGCAGCGTTGAAGGCCTACGGGCTTTCTTT. Residues: CSVEGLRAFF.

The rearrangement uses TRBV7-2 and TRBJ2-7; 7 bases map to TRBD2. This CDR3 comprises 15 residues. Germline V gene data show CDR1 as SGHTA and CDR2 as FQGNSA. J was trimmed by 0 bases and V by 1 base; bases with no gene match: 3. CDR3 residues: CASSLVAGDSYEQYF. The CDR3 DNA reads as TGTGCCAGCAGCTTAGTGGCGGGAGACTCCTACGAGCAGTACTTC.

This clone was detected ten times or more. The J gene is TRBJ1-2, the V gene TRBV2; D is possibly TRBD1 (6 bases). CDR1 is SNHLY, CDR2 FYNNEI, per germline. The length of the CDR3 is 13 residues. Trimming took off 1 base at V and 4 bases at J, with 7 bases between the two ends. CDR3 residues: CASSEGTVYGYTF. In DNA form, the CDR3 reads TGTGCCAGCAGTGAAGGGACAGTCTATGGCTACACCTTC. The full variable domain, with the rest looked up from reference TRBV2 and TRBJ1-2, is EPEVTQTPSHQVTQMGQEVILRCVPISNHLYFYWYRQILGQKVEFLVSFYNNEISEKSEIFDDQFSVERPDGSNFTLKIRSTKLEDSAMYFCASSEGTVYGYTFGSGTRLTVV.

The chain combines TRBV11-3 with TRBJ2-3; D not certain. Per germline, CDR1 SGHNT and CDR2 YENEEA. Trimming pared 3 bases from V and 5 bases from J, leaving 6 bases between. The CDR3 spans 12 residues. CDR3 in amino acids: CASSFTKDTQYF. The CDR3 DNA sequence: TGTGCCAGCAGCTTCACTAAAGATACGCAGTATTTT.

The chain combines TRBV11-1 with TRBJ2-7; 8 nucleotides line up with TRBD1. V gave up 5 bases and J gave up 3 bases; unmatched junction bases: 12. Per the germline V gene, CDR1 is SGHAT and CDR2 is FQDESV (reference sequence). This CDR3 is 16 amino acids long. CDR3 amino acids: CASSQWRGQGSYEQYF. In DNA form, the CDR3 reads TGTGCCAGCAGCCAATGGCGAGGACAGGGCAGCTACGAGCAGTACTTC.

The CDR3 loop is CASSFLRDTQYF. CDR3 DNA: TGTGCCAGCAGCTTTCTCCGAGATACGCAGTATTTT. This chain uses TRBV11-2 with TRBJ2-3; D uncertain. Trimming shortened V by 3 bases and J by 5 bases, and 6 bases separated the two germline ends. This CDR3 spans 12 amino acids. Per the germline V gene, CDR1 is SGHAT and CDR2 is FQNNGV.

Many counts were recorded for this clone. Different DNA sequences within this sample yield the same CDR3. The rearrangement links TRBV5-1 to TRBJ2-5, with D perhaps TRBD2 (7 bases). The V and J ends lost 4 bases and 7 bases respectively, with 23 bases between them. The V gene's germline CDR1 is SGHRS and CDR2 YFSETQ. The CDR3 sequence is 16 residues long. This CDR3 is CASSLGGPPPLGTQYF. DNA for the CDR3: TGCGCCAGCAGCCTCGGGGGGCCCCCGCCGCTGGGGACCCAGTACTTC.

This clone was counted only a few times. The rearrangement uses TRBV19 and TRBJ1-2, with D possibly matching TRBD1 (6 bases). V lost 9 bases, J lost 0 bases, and 11 bases lay in between. The V gene's germline CDR1 is LNHDA and CDR2 SQIVND (reference sequence). The CDR3 contains 13 residues. CDR3 DNA sequence: TGTGCCAGCCGCTGGGGGCCTAACTATGGCTACACCTTC. Its protein is CASRWGPNYGYTF.

By sample share, this clone is medium-sized (0.01 to 0.1%). This chain uses TRBV4-1 with TRBJ2-1; TRBD2 matches 9 bases. CDR3 length equals 14 residues. Germline CDR1 MGHRA, CDR2 YSYEKL. V dropped 1 base and J dropped 5; count of bases not matched to a gene: 0. As DNA, the CDR3 is TGCGCCAGCAGCCAAGGACTAGCGGACAATGAGCAGTTCTTC. Translation: CASSQGLADNEQFF.